The next 6 T cell receptor beta chains were all read from a single sample in a study of blood T cell repertoires in COVID-19. Measured with immunoSEQ multiplex PCR; TCRdb has only the in-frame clones, and not every one. The table includes around 140,000 clones, approximately 86% detected once. The sequenced sample consisted of peripheral blood. These receptors all stem from an older woman with acute or convalescent COVID-19.

The CDR3, as DNA: TGTGCCAGCAGCCGGACAGGGGGCGACGCCGGGGAGCTGTTTTTT. It is translated as CASSRTGGDAGELFF. The V gene is TRBV5-5, the J gene TRBJ2-2; 11 bases fit TRBD1. CDR1 is SGHKS and CDR2 is YYEKEE in the germline V gene (reference sequence). Trimming at V came to 4 bases and at J to 6 bases, leaving 5 bases not matched to a gene. This CDR3 has 15 residues.

This chain uses TRBV6-1 with TRBJ1-6; D might be TRBD1 (5 bases). This CDR3 contains 14 residues. Germline V CDR1 and CDR2: MNHNS, SASEGT. Deletions cut 3 bases from V and 11 bases from J, with 14 bases between. The CDR3 nucleotides are TGTGCCAGCAGTGAGGGCAGGGCCGAAGCACCCCTCCACTTT. This codes for CASSEGRAEAPLHF.

The gene calls are TRBV4-1 and TRBJ1-2, with TRBD1 matching over 9 bases. CDR3 size: 15 residues. V lost 1 base, J lost 4 bases, and 4 bases stayed unmatched. Germline V gene sequence: CDR1 MGHRA, CDR2 YSYEKL. CDR3: CASSQGDREFYGYTF. CDR3 nucleotide sequence: TGCGCCAGCAGCCAAGGGGACAGGGAGTTCTATGGCTACACCTTC.

The gene calls are TRBV14 and TRBJ1-5, with D hard to call. The CDR3 loop spans 13 amino acids. Between the trimmed V and J ends, which lost 4 bases and 4 bases, there was a span of 8 bases. CDR1 and CDR2 from the germline V gene are SGHDN and FVKESK. The CDR3 nucleotides are TGTGCCAGCAGCCGCCAGGCGAATCAGCCCCAGCATTTT. This translates into CASSRQANQPQHF.

This clone was detected a few times. The V and J genes are TRBV30 and TRBJ2-5; TRBD2 is a possible D gene (5 bases). With 0 bases removed from V and 1 base from J, the gap between germline ends came to 9 bases. The CDR3 has 14 amino acids. CDR1 and CDR2 (germline): GTSNPN, SVGIG (reference sequence). The CDR3 DNA follows: TGTGCCTGGAGTGTACCCGGGATCCAAGAGACCCAGTACTTC. Translation: CAWSVPGIQETQYF.

The chain carries TRBV3-1 (or the pseudogene TRBV3-2) and TRBJ1-2, with 8 positions matching TRBD1. V trimming: 4 bases; J trimming: 8 bases; junction bases outside the gene matches: 9. The CDR3 sequence is 14 residues long. Germline loops: CDR1 LGHDT, CDR2 YNNKEL (reference sequence). CDR3 amino acids: CASSPRGRSNGYTF. CDR3 DNA sequence: TGTGCCAGCAGCCCCAGGGGGCGGTCAAACGGCTACACCTTC.